A single sample is the source of the 17 T cell receptor beta chains below, sequenced in a study of T cells after yellow fever vaccination. TCRdb analysed the 5' RACE reads with MiXCR anew, one entry per CDR3 protein. Of some 320,000 distinct CDR3 sequences listed, approximately 11% are singletons. The material sequenced was CD4+ T cells sorted from PBMCs, taken 45 days after the yellow fever booster vaccination. These receptors were taken from a young man who received the YFV17D yellow fever vaccine.

This clonotype has a handful of counts. The chain uses TRBV6-5 and TRBJ2-3; 7 bases are a match to TRBD1. The CDR3 extends over 14 amino acids. Per germline, CDR1 MNHEY and CDR2 SVGAGI. After removal of 6 bases from V and 2 bases from J, the junction contained 5 bases not matched to a gene. CDR3 sequence: CASRSGTATDTQYF. The CDR3 DNA reads as TGTGCCAGCAGGTCCGGGACAGCCACAGATACGCAGTATTTT.

This clonotype was seen only a few times. This chain connects TRBV5-1 to TRBJ2-7, with 11 bases lining up with TRBD1. V gave up 4 bases and J gave up 9 bases; unmatched junction bases: 9. Per the germline V gene, CDR1 is SGHRS and CDR2 is YFSETQ. This CDR3 has 14 amino acids. The CDR3 DNA sequence: TGCGCCAGCAGCCCCGGGACAGGGGGACTTGTGCAGTACGTC. This codes for CASSPGTGGLVQYV.

The gene calls are TRBV29-1 and TRBJ1-6; possible D gene TRBD1, 5 bases. Trimming took off 6 bases at V and 7 bases at J, with 13 bases between the two ends. The CDR3 runs to 13 residues. Germline-derived CDR1 and CDR2 are SQVTM and ANQGSEA. The CDR3 DNA follows: TGCAGCGTGGCCGACAGCGAGAATTCACCCCTCCACTTT. It is translated as CSVADSENSPLHF.

This clonotype was seen more than once but under ten times. The V call is TRBV7-2, the J call TRBJ2-7; 10 bases match TRBD1. The CDR3 runs to 16 residues. V lost 3 bases and J lost 3; bases outside the gene matches: 8. Germline values: CDR1 SGHTA, CDR2 FQGNSA. CDR3 in amino acids: CASSLTGTGVYYEQYF. CDR3 coding DNA: TGTGCCAGCAGCTTGACTGGGACAGGGGTGTACTACGAGCAGTACTTC.

The V gene is TRBV20-1, the J gene TRBJ1-4; TRBD1 is a possible D gene (6 bases). This CDR3 has 13 residues. Germline values: CDR1 DFQATT, CDR2 SNEGSKA (reference sequence). V lost 0 bases and J lost 8, with 10 bases in between. The CDR3, as DNA: TGCAGTGCTAGAGATGGGGGGCCGGAAAAACTGTTTTTT. It specifies CSARDGGPEKLFF.

The chain is built from TRBV12-3 or TRBV12-4 and TRBJ1-2, with D tentatively TRBD1 (5 bases). V lost 3 bases and J lost 11, with 10 bases in between. The CDR3 contains 11 residues. CDR3 nucleotides: TGTGCCAGCAGTTTTAGGGGTGGATACACCTTC. It yields the protein CASSFRGGYTF.

This clonotype has a count of ten or more. This chain links TRBV4-3 with TRBJ2-1, with 10 bases identical to TRBD2. The CDR3 has 16 amino acids. The trim removed 1 base at V and 4 bases at J, leaving 4 bases unmatched. Germline CDR1 reads LGHNA; CDR2 reads YSLEER. CDR3 nucleotides: TGCGCCAGCAGCCAAGGGGTAGCGGGGGGTTACAATGAGCAGTTCTTC. This encodes CASSQGVAGGYNEQFF.

The CDR3 protein is CASSQMTSGETQYF. CDR3 bases: TGTGCCAGCAGCCAGATGACGAGCGGGGAGACCCAGTACTTC. J is TRBJ2-5 and V is TRBV3-1; D may be TRBD2 (6 bases). The germline V and J ends were trimmed by 3 bases and 5 bases, with 13 bases remaining between them. The CDR3 is 14 amino acids. Germline V gene data show CDR1 as LGHDT and CDR2 as YNNKEL (reference sequence).

This clonotype appeared a few times. The rearrangement uses TRBV7-8 and TRBJ1-5, with D possibly being TRBD1 (6 bases). The length of the CDR3 is 13 residues. From germline, CDR1 is SGHVS and CDR2 FQNEAQ. V lost 5 bases and J 6 bases, leaving 11 bases between the germline ends. CDR3 coding DNA: TGTGCCAGCAGCCTACAGGGAAGTCAGCCCCAGCATTTT. Translating gives CASSLQGSQPQHF.

This clonotype was observed a few times. The genes are TRBV20-1 and TRBJ1-2; D unresolved. The CDR3 extends over 13 amino acids. Germline loops: CDR1 DFQATT, CDR2 SNEGSKA (reference sequence). V lost 2 bases and J 3 bases, leaving 10 bases between the germline ends. The CDR3 coding sequence is TGCAGTGCTAGACCCCCCCGGGACTATGGCTACACCTTC. As protein: CSARPPRDYGYTF.

This clonotype turned up a few times. The chain links TRBV6-2 or TRBV6-3 to TRBJ2-6; 9 bases fit TRBD1. Germline V CDR1 and CDR2: MNHEY, SVGEGT. V dropped 5 bases and J dropped 0; count of bases not matched to a gene: 5. The CDR3 covers 17 residues. CDR3 bases: TGTGCCAGCAGTCTGGGACAGGGTCCCTCTGGGGCCAACGTCCTGACTTTC. Translating gives CASSLGQGPSGANVLTF.

The V call is TRBV20-1, the J call TRBJ1-2; possibly TRBD1 for D (6 bases). The V and J ends lost 6 bases and 5 bases respectively, with 16 bases between them. From germline, CDR1 is DFQATT and CDR2 SNEGSKA (reference sequence). This CDR3 contains 13 residues. The CDR3: CSAPQGTEYGYTF. As DNA, the CDR3 is TGCAGTGCCCCGCAGGGGACGGAATATGGCTACACCTTC.

This clonotype was picked up many times. This chain uses TRBV12-3 or TRBV12-4 with TRBJ2-3, with 8 bases matching TRBD2. CDR3 length: 17 amino acids. The J segment lost 4 bases and the V segment lost 6 bases, leaving 15 bases of the junction unmatched. The CDR3 region is CASSPPTWSGGSDTQYF. The CDR3 nucleotides read TGTGCCAGCAGCCCGCCTACTTGGAGCGGGGGTTCAGATACGCAGTATTTT.

In its sample, this clonotype was seen a few times. This chain uses TRBV20-1 with TRBJ2-5; tentative D call: TRBD1 (5 bases). Germline-derived CDR1 and CDR2 are DFQATT and SNEGSKA (reference sequence). V was clipped by 3 bases and J by 4 bases, with 15 bases between them. This CDR3 comprises 14 residues. In nucleotides, the CDR3 is TGCAGTGCTAGGCCAGGGCCATTGGGAGAGACCCAGTACTTC. This encodes CSARPGPLGETQYF.

This clonotype turned up a few times. The genes are TRBV9 and TRBJ1-2, with D unresolved. The CDR3 runs to 13 residues. Trimming took off 4 bases at V and 4 bases at J, with 11 bases between the two ends. The germline gives CDR1 SGDLS, CDR2 YYNGEE. This CDR3 is CASSPEVGYGYTF. Here the CDR3 DNA reads TGTGCCAGCAGCCCAGAGGTCGGCTATGGCTACACCTTC.

This clonotype was picked up a small number of times. The V call is TRBV7-2, the J call TRBJ2-5; D not resolved. CDR1 SGHTA and CDR2 FQGNSA come from the germline V gene. V lost 3 bases to trimming and J lost 4 bases, with 6 bases between them. The CDR3 extends over 12 amino acids. The CDR3 coding sequence is TGTGCCAGCAGCTTTGTCCGAGAGACCCAGTACTTC. The encoded protein is CASSFVRETQYF.

This clonotype was observed a few times. The chain links TRBV7-2 to TRBJ1-2; possibly TRBD1 for D (5 bases). The CDR3 is 15 amino acids. Per germline, CDR1 SGHTA and CDR2 FQGNSA. V was cut by 7 bases and J by 3 bases, with 18 bases left in between. The CDR3 loop is CASTPVRQPHYGYTF. The CDR3 DNA sequence: TGTGCCAGCACTCCGGTCAGACAGCCTCACTATGGCTACACCTTC.